This T cell receptor beta chain was recorded in a study of blood T cell repertoires in COVID-19. Study-level information: The United States, Italy and Spain provided the acute and convalescent COVID-19 samples. From T cells, B-cell-depleted T cells, or PBMCs came the material, which was cDNA or gDNA.

This clone showed up just a few times. The germline gives CDR1 SGHNT, CDR2 YYREEE (reference sequence). CDR3 length equals 13 residues. Trimming at V came to 4 bases and at J to 10 bases, leaving 9 bases not matched to a gene. Generated by immunoSEQ multiplex PCR, the TCRdb table keeps only in-frame clones and is missing some. The sample contains some 48,000 clones, about 85% of which appear only once. The sample consisted of peripheral blood. The chain uses TRBV5-4 and TRBJ1-2; 8 positions match TRBD1. The sequence derives from a woman aged 55-69 years with acute or convalescent COVID-19. CDR3 sequence reads: CASSGDRLRYYTF. The CDR3 DNA is TGTGCCAGCAGCGGGGACAGGTTGAGATACTACACCTTC.